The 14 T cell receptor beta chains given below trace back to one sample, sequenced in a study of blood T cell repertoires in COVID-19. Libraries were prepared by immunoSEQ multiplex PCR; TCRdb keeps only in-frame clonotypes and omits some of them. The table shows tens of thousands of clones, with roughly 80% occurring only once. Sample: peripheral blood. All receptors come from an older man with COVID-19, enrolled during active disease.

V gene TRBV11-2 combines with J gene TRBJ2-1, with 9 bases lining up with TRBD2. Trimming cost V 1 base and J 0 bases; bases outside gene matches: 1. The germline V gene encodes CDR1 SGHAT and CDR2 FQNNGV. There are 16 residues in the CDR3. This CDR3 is CASSLGLAASYNEQFF. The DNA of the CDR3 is TGTGCCAGCAGCTTAGGACTAGCGGCCTCCTACAATGAGCAGTTCTTC.

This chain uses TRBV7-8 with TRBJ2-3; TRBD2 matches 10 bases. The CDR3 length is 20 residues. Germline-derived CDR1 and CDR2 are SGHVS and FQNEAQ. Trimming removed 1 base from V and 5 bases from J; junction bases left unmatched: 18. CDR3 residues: CASSLDIWVRSGRAEDTQYF. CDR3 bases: TGTGCCAGCAGCTTAGATATTTGGGTACGGAGCGGGAGGGCCGAAGATACGCAGTATTTT.

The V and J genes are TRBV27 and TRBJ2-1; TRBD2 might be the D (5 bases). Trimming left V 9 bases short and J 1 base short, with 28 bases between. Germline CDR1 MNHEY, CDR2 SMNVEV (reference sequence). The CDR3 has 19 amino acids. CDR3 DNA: TGTGCCAGTAGAAGCGGACCTGGTTATGGAATCTCTTCCTACAATGAGCAGTTCTTC. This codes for CASRSGPGYGISSYNEQFF.

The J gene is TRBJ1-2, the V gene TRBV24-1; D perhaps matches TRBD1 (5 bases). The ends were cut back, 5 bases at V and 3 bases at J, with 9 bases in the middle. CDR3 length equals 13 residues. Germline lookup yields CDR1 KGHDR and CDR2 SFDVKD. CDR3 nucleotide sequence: TGTGCCACCAGTGTACAGGCACACTATGGCTACACCTTC. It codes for CATSVQAHYGYTF.

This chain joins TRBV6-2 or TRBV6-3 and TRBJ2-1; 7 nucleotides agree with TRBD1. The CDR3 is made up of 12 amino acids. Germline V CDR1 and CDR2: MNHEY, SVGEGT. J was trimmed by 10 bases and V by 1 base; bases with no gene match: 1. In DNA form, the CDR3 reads TGTGCCAGCAGTTACTGGACAGGAGAGCAGTTCTTC. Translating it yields CASSYWTGEQFF.

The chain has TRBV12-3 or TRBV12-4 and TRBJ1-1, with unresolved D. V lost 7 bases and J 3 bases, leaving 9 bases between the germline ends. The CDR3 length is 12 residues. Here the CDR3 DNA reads TGTGCCAGCACCTGGAGATACACTGAAGCTTTCTTT. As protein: CASTWRYTEAFF.

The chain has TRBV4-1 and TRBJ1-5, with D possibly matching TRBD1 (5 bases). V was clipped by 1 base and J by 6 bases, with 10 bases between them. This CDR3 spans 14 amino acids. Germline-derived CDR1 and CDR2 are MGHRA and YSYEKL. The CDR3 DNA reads TGCGCCAGCAGCCAAGTATGGGGGGGTCAGCCCCAGCATTTT. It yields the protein CASSQVWGGQPQHF.

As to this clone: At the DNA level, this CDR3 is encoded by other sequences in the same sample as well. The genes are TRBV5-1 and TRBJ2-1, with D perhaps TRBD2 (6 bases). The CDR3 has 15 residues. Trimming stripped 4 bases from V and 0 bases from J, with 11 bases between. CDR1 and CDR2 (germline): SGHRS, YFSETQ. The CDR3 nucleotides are TGCGCCAGCAGCCCCTCCGGGAGCTCCTACAATGAGCAGTTCTTC. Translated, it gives CASSPSGSSYNEQFF.

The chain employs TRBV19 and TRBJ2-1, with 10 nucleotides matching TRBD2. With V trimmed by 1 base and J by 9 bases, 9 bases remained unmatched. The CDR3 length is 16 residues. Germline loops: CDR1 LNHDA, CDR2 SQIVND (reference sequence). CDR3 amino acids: CASSIGSGRAQSEQFF. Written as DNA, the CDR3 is TGTGCCAGTAGTATAGGGAGCGGGAGGGCCCAGAGTGAGCAGTTCTTC.

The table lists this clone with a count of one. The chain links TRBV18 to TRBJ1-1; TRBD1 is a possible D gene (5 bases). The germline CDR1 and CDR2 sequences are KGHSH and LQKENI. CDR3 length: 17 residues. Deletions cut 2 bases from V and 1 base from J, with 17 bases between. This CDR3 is CASSPSIQGKGNTEAFF. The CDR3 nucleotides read TGTGCCAGCTCACCAAGTATTCAGGGTAAGGGGAACACTGAAGCTTTCTTT.

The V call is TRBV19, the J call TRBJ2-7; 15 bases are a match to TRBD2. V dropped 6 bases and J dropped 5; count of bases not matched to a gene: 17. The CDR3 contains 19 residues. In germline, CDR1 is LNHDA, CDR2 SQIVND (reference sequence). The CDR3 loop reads CASSPSPPYGTSGRNEQYF. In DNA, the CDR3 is TGTGCCAGTAGCCCCTCCCCCCCCTACGGGACTAGCGGGAGGAACGAGCAGTACTTC.

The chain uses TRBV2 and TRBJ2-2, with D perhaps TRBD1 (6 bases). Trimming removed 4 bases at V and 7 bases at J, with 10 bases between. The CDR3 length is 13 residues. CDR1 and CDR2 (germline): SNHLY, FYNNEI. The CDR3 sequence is CASSAQGNGELFF. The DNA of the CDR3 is TGTGCCAGCAGTGCCCAGGGGAACGGGGAGCTGTTTTTT.

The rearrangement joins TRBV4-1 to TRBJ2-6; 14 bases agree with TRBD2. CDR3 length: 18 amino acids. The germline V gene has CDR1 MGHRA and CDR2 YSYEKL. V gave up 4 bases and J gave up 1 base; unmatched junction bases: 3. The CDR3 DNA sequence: TGCGCCAGCAGCCGGGGACTAGCGGGAGTATCTGGGGCCAACGTCCTGACTTTC. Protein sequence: CASSRGLAGVSGANVLTF.

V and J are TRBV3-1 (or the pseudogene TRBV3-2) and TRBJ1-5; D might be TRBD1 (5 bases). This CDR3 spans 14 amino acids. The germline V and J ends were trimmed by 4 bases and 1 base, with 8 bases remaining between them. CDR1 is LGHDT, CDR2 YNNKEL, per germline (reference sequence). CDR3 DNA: TGTGCCAGCAGCCGCCAGGGCAGCAATCAGCCCCAGCATTTT. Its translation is CASSRQGSNQPQHF.